This entry features one T cell receptor (beta chain) sequence. Its matching antigen is unknown. The record originates from a study of cytomegalovirus exposure and HLA in healthy donors. Looking at the study overall: The platform used for the roughly 130 validation repertoires matched that of the 650 to 750 first-cohort repertoires, a later analysis reported. Overall study findings and caveats: Whilst most TCR sequences proved rare, a subset of public TCRs occurred across many donors. Through in vitro validation, a few CMV-associated chains were shown to be specific for CMV antigens. Published work reported that the classifier diagnosed cytomegalovirus status with high specificity and sensitivity.

Trimming pared 5 bases from V and 7 bases from J, leaving 17 bases between. Germline CDR1 is MDHEN and CDR2 is SYDVKM. The CDR3 contains 15 residues. Profiled with immunoSEQ multiplex PCR; TCRdb holds only in-frame clones, not every one. The sample has 52,000 or so clones, 89% seen once. The chain joins TRBV28 to TRBJ1-4; perhaps TRBD1 as D (6 bases). This clonotype was obtained from a young woman in good health and CMV-seronegative. The specimen was PBMCs. The CDR3 sequence is CASSPSQGVFEKLFF. In nucleotides, the CDR3 is TGTGCCAGCAGTCCTTCACAGGGCGTCTTTGAAAAACTGTTTTTT.